This section outlines one T cell receptor (beta chain) sequence together with its context. Its antigen is not identified. Germline values: CDR1 SNHLY, CDR2 FYNNEI. Unmatched junction bases numbered 8, after V lost 6 bases and J lost 1 base. The CDR3 is 17 amino acids. Each CDR3 protein gets one entry after TCRdb re-called the 5' RACE reads with MiXCR. Of 500,000 to 650,000 distinct CDR3 sequences detected, 20% to 25% appear once; the ten largest clones hold around 8.4%. This sample is drawn from a study of T-cell memory formation after mild COVID-19. General study findings and limits: CD4/CD8 balance held among clones contracting day 15 to 85, and later expanders leaned CD4+.

The receptor was derived from an adult woman who had mild COVID-19 (a few samples of this study predate the infection). Cell type and time point are not known. J is TRBJ2-3 and V is TRBV2; 12 bases map to TRBD2. The sequenced sample was PBMCs or a T cell subset sorted from them (not recorded which). CDR3 protein: CASSELAGGFGTDTQYF. In nucleotides, the CDR3 is TGTGCCAGCAGCGAACTAGCGGGGGGTTTCGGCACAGATACGCAGTATTTT.